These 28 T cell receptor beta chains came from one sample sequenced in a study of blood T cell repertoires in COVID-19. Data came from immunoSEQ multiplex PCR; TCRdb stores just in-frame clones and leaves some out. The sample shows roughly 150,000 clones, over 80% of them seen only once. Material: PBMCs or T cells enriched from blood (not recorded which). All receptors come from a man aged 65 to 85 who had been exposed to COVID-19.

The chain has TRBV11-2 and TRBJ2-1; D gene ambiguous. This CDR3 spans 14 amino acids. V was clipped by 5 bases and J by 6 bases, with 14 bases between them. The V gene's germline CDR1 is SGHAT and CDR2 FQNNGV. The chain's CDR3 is CASSLSRFPNEQFF. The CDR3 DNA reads TGTGCCAGCAGCCTCAGTCGTTTCCCCAATGAGCAGTTCTTC.

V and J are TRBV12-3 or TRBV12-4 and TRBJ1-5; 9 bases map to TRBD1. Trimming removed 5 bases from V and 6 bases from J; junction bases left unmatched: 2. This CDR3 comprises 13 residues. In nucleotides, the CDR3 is TGTGCCAGCAGTACAGGGGGCGTTCAGCCCCAGCATTTT. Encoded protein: CASSTGGVQPQHF.

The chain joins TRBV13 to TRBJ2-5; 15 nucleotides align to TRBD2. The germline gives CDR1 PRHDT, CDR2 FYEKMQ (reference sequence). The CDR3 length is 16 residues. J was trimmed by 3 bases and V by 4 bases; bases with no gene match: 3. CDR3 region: CASSSGLAGGKETQYF. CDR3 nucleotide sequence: TGTGCCAGCAGCTCTGGACTAGCGGGGGGGAAAGAGACCCAGTACTTC.

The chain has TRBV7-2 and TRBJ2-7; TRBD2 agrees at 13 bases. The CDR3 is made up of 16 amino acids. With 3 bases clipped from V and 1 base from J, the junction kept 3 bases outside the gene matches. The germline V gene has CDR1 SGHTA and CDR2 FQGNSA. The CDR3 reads CASSFGGLAGSYEQYF. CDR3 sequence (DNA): TGTGCCAGCAGCTTCGGGGGACTAGCGGGGTCCTACGAGCAGTACTTC.

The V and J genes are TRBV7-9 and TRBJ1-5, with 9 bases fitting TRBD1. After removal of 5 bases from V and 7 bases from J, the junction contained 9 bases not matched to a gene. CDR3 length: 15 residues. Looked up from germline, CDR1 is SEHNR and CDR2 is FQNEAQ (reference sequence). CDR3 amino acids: CASSLSGTGFQPQHF. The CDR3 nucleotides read TGTGCCAGCAGCCTGTCCGGGACAGGGTTCCAGCCCCAGCATTTT.

This CDR3 is CAWSPGVSYGYTF. The DNA for the CDR3 is TGTGCCTGGAGTCCAGGGGTTTCCTATGGCTACACCTTC. The V and J genes are TRBV30 and TRBJ1-2; TRBD1 might be the D (6 bases). Looked up from germline, CDR1 is GTSNPN and CDR2 is SVGIG (reference sequence). The V end was cut by 2 bases, the J end by 4 bases, with 11 bases between. The CDR3 length is 13 residues.

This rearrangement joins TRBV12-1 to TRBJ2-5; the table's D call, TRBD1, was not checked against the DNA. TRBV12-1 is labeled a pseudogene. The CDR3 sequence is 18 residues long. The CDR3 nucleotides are TGTGCCAGCAGCTTTGCAGAGAGTCCGGACAGGGCGCAAGAGACCCAGTACTTC. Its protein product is CASSFAESPDRAQETQYF.

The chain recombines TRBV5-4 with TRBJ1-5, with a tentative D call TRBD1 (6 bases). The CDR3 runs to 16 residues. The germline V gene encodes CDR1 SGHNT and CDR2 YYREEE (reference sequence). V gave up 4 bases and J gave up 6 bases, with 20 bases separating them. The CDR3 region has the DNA TGTGCCAGCAGCCTCGGGGGGCAGGGGCCTAGTCAGCCCCAGCATTTT. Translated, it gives CASSLGGQGPSQPQHF.

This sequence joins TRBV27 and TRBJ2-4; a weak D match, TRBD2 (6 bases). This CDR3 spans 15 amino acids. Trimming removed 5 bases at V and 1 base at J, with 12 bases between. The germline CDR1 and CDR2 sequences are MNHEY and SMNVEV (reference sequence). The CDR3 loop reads CASSAGGGAKNIQYF. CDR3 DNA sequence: TGTGCCAGCAGTGCCGGTGGGGGGGCCAAAAACATTCAGTACTTC.

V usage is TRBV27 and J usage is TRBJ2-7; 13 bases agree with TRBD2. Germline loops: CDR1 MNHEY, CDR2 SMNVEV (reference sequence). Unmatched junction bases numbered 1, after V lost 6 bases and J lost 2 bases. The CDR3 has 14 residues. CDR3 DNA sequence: TGTGCCAGCAGAGGACTAGCGGGAGCCTACGAGCAGTACTTC. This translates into CASRGLAGAYEQYF.

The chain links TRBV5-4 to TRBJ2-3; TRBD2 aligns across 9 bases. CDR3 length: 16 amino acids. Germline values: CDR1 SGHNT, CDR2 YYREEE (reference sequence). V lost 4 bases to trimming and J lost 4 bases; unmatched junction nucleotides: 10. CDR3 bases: TGTGCCAGCAGCGGAATTAGCGGGGGTTCTGCAGATACGCAGTATTTT. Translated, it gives CASSGISGGSADTQYF.

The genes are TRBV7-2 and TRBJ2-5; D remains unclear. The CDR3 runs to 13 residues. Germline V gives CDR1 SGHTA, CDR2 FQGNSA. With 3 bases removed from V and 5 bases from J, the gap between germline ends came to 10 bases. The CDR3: CASSLASWETQYF. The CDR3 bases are TGTGCCAGCAGCTTGGCTTCATGGGAGACCCAGTACTTC.

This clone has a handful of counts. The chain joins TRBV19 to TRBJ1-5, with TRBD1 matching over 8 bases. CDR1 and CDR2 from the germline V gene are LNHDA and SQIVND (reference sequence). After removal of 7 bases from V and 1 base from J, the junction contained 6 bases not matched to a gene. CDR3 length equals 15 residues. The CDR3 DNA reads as TGTGCCAGTACCCTTTACAGGGGGAGCAATCAGCCCCAGCATTTT. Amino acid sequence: CASTLYRGSNQPQHF. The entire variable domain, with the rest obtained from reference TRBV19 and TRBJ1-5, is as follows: DGGITQSPKYLFRKEGQNVTLSCEQNLNHDAMYWYRQDPGQGLRLIYYSQIVNDFQKGDIAEGYSVSREKKESFPLTVTSAQKNPTAFYLCASTLYRGSNQPQHFGDGTRLSIL.

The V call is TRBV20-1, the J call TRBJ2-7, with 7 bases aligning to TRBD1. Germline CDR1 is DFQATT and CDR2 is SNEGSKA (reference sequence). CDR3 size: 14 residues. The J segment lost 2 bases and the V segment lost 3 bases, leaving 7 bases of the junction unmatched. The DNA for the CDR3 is TGCAGTGCTAGTATCCCGAGGGGGCCCTACGAGCAGTACTTC. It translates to CSASIPRGPYEQYF.

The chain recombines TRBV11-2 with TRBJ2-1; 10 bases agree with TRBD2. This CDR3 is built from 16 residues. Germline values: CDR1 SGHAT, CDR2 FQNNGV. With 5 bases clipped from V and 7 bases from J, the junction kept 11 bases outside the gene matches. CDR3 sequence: CASSRNQRGGGNEQFF. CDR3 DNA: TGTGCCAGCAGCAGAAACCAGCGGGGGGGCGGGAATGAGCAGTTCTTC.

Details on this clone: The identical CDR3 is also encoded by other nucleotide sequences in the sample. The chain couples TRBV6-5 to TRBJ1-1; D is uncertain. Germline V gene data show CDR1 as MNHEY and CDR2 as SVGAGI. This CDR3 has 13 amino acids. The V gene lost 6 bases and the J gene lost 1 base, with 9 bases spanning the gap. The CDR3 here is CASSSPRNTEAFF. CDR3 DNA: TGTGCCAGCAGCTCTCCCCGGAACACTGAAGCTTTCTTT.

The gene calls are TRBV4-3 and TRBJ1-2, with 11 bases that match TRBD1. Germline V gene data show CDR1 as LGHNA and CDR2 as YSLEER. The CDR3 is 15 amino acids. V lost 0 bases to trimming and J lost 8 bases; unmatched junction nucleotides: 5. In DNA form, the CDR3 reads TGCGCCAGCAGCCAAGATCCGGACAGGGGGCAAGGCTACACCTTC. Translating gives CASSQDPDRGQGYTF.

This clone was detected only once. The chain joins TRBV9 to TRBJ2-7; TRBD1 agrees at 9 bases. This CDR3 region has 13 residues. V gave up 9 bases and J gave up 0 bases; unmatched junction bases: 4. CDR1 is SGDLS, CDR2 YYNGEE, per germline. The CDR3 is CATRQGGSYEQYF. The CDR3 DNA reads TGTGCCACCCGACAGGGGGGCTCCTACGAGCAGTACTTC.

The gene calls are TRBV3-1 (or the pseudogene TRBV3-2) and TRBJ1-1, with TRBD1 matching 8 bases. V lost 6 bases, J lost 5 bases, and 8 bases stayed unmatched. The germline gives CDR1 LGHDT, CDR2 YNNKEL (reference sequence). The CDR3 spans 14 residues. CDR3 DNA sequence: TGTGCCAGCAGGTCCAGGGGGCTCGGGACTGAAGCTTTCTTT. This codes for CASRSRGLGTEAFF.

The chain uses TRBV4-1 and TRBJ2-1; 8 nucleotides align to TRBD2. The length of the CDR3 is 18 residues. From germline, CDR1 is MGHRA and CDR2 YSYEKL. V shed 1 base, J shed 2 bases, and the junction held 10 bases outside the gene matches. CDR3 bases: TGCGCCAGCAGCCAAGTCCCTGTACTAGCGGCCCCCTACAATGAGCAGTTCTTC. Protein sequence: CASSQVPVLAAPYNEQFF.

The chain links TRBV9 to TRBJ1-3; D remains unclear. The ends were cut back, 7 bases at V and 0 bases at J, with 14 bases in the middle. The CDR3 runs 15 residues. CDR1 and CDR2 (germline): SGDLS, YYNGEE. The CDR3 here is CASSEHPSSGNTIYF. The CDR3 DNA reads TGTGCCAGCTCTGAACACCCTAGCTCTGGAAACACCATATATTTT.

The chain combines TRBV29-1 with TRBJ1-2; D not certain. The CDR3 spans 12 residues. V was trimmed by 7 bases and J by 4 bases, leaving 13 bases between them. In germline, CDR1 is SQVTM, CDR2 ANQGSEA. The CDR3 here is CSAQDAGYGYTF. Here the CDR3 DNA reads TGCAGCGCGCAAGACGCGGGCTATGGCTACACCTTC.

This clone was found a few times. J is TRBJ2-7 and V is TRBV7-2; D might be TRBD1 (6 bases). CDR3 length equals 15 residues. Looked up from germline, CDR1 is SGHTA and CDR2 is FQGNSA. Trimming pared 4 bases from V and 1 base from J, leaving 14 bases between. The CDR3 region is CASSSRDMGSYEQYF. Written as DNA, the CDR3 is TGTGCCAGCAGCTCCCGGGACATGGGATCCTACGAGCAGTACTTC.

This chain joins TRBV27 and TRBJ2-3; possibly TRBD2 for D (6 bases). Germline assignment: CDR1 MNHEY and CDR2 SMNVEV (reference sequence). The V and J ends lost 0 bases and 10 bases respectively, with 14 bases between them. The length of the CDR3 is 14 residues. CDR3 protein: CASSLSKGLQAQYF. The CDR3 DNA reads TGTGCCAGCAGTTTATCGAAAGGACTACAGGCGCAGTATTTT.

The CDR3 coding sequence is TGCGCCAGCAGCCAGGCCGGACAGGGCGCAGATACGCAGTATTTT. Its protein product is CASSQAGQGADTQYF. This chain uses TRBV5-1 with TRBJ2-3; 8 bases align to TRBD1. V lost 4 bases and J lost 4; bases outside the gene matches: 8. The CDR3 extends over 15 amino acids. The germline V gene encodes CDR1 SGHRS and CDR2 YFSETQ.

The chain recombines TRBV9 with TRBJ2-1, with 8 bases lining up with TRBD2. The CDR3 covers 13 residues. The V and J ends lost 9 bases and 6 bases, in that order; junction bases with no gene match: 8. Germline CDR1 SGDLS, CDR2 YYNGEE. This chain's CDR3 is CATSPGLVNEQFF. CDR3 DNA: TGTGCCACCTCCCCGGGACTAGTCAATGAGCAGTTCTTC.

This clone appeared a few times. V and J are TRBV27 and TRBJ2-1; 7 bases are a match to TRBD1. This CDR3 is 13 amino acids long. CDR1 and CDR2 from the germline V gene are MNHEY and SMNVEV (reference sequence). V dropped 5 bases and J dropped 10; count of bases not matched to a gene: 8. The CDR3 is CASSIRQGNEQFF. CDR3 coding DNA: TGTGCCAGCAGTATCCGACAGGGAAACGAGCAGTTCTTC.

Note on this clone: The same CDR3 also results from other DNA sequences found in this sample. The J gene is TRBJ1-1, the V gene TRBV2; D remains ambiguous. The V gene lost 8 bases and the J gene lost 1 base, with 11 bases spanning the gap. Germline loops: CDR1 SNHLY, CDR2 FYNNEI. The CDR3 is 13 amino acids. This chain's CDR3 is CASSAAANTEAFF. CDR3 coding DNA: TGTGCCAGCTCCGCGGCCGCGAACACTGAAGCTTTCTTT.